These T cell receptor beta chains were read from a single sample in a study of T-cell memory formation after mild COVID-19. TCRdb processed the 5' RACE reads anew with MiXCR; each CDR3 protein has one entry. The repertoire holds over 300,000 distinct CDR3 sequences, with around 20% as singletons. Sequenced: PBMCs or a T cell subset sorted from them (not recorded which). These receptors were collected from a man aged 18 to 35 who had mild COVID-19 (a few samples of this study predate the infection). Cell type and time point are not known. The conserved cysteine and the conserved F or W are not part of the CDR3 here. The D gene is left open where the match is weak.

12,TRBV28,TRBJ1-3,TRBD1,ASSLYTGVDTIY
11,TRBV3-1,TRBJ2-7,NA,ASSHGGAYEQY
12,TRBV6-5,TRBJ2-5,TRBD1,ASSGTGVKETQY
13,TRBV15,TRBJ1-4,NA,ATSRVPGGAEKLF
11,TRBV7-8,TRBJ1-1,NA,ASSRGGRTEAF
11,TRBV7-2,TRBJ1-2,NA,ASSPLVDYGYT
12,TRBV20-1,TRBJ2-3,TRBD2,SARLAGGRDTQY
13,TRBV19,TRBJ2-1,TRBD2,ASRKAGSSYNEQF
12,TRBV7-3,TRBJ2-1,TRBD1,ASSPGQSYNEQF
12,TRBV5-4,TRBJ1-2,NA,ASSLSQANYGYT
11,TRBV7-2,TRBJ1-2,NA,ASSLATADGYT
9,TRBV5-1,TRBJ1-1,NA,ARSLHTEAF
13,TRBV6-5,TRBJ1-2,NA,ASSQSGSGNYGYT
13,TRBV20-1,TRBJ1-4,NA,SARDRAGGDEKLF
13,TRBV5-1,TRBJ1-1,NA,ASSLGVGGNTEAF
13,TRBV11-3,TRBJ2-1,NA,ASSLEAGPRDEQF
14,TRBV7-6,TRBJ1-1,NA,ASSSQGGGMNTEAF
11,TRBV25-1,TRBJ1-5,NA,ASSAGEIQPQH
10,TRBV6-2/TRBV6-3,TRBJ2-3,NA,ASSSSWDTQY
14,TRBV24-1,TRBJ2-2,TRBD1,ATSDSDRGLTGELF
13,TRBV20-1,TRBJ2-3,NA,SAKKPAAGTDTQY
10,TRBV2,TRBJ1-2,TRBD1,ASRTGAYGYT
13,TRBV6-5,TRBJ2-1,TRBD2,ASSPASGGADEQF
17,TRBV4-1,TRBJ2-3,TRBD2,ASSLFETSGGSTTDTQY
15,TRBV10-3,TRBJ1-6,NA,AISEGAEKSYNSPLH
12,TRBV6-2/TRBV6-3,TRBJ1-6,NA,ASSSPGVESPLH
13,TRBV11-3,TRBJ2-5,NA,ASSPGVQNQETQY
11,TRBV10-2,TRBJ1-2,NA,ASSRQGDYGYT
11,TRBV9,TRBJ2-5,NA,ASSAGQKETQY
13,TRBV7-6,TRBJ2-3,NA,ASSPRLTGGDTQY
12,TRBV20-1,TRBJ2-3,TRBD2,SARPGTSGGKQY
11,TRBV7-6,TRBJ2-1,NA,ASSPLRFNEQF
11,TRBV7-9,TRBJ2-1,NA,ATGGGGNNEQF
11,TRBV7-6,TRBJ2-5,NA,ASSTLHQETKY
13,TRBV5-1,TRBJ1-6,TRBD1,ASSRGQGDNSPLH
13,TRBV6-4,TRBJ2-1,NA,ASTCPGPEVNEQF
11,TRBV6-6,TRBJ1-1,NA,ASTLQVYTEAF
13,TRBV12-3/TRBV12-4,TRBJ2-7,TRBD1,ASSWGQGISYEQY
11,TRBV12-2,TRBJ1-1,NA,ASRPFMNTEAF
12,TRBV30,TRBJ1-5,NA,AWSEGFSNQPQH
14,TRBV15,TRBJ1-2,NA,ATSPPSGGSHYGYT
14,TRBV5-1,TRBJ2-1,NA,ASSLTSGTPSMRQF
13,TRBV6-2/TRBV6-3,TRBJ2-3,TRBD1,ASRAETGGTDTQY
12,TRBV12-3/TRBV12-4,TRBJ1-4,TRBD1,ASRLQGAGEKLF
11,TRBV15,TRBJ2-7,NA,ATSLVGDYEQY
12,TRBV4-1,TRBJ1-2,NA,ASSQAQKRDGYT
10,TRBV7-9,TRBJ2-5,NA,ASSLHQETQY
12,TRBV27,TRBJ1-6,TRBD1,ASSPGQGTSPLH
13,TRBV29-1,TRBJ1-5,TRBD1,SVEDGTGAGQPQH
15,TRBV6-6,TRBJ2-3,TRBD2,ASTPRGQRGGVDTQY
12,TRBV6-5,TRBJ1-6,NA,ASTTGAGYSPLH
13,TRBV27,TRBJ2-1,TRBD2,ASSSGTSKRDEQF
10,TRBV10-3,TRBJ1-1,NA,AISVAGREAF
17,TRBV7-2,TRBJ1-2,TRBD1,ASSLSGTGGLRTNYGYT
15,TRBV6-2/TRBV6-3,TRBJ1-6,TRBD1,ASRGTGYGFRNSPLH
10,TRBV2,TRBJ2-7,TRBD2,ASRGRAYEQY
10,TRBV20-1,TRBJ1-2,TRBD1,SAQDREDLHT